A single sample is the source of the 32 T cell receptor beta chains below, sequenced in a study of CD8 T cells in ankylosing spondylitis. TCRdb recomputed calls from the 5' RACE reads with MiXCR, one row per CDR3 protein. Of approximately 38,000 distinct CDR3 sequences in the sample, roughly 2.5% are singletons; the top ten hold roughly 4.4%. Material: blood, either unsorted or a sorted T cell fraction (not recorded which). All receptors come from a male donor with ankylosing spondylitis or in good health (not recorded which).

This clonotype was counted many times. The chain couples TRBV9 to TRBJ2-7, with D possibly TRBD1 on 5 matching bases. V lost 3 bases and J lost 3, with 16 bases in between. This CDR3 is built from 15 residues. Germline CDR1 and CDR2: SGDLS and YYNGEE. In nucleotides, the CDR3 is TGTGCCAGCAGCGACCTGCCGACAGCTAGCTACGAGCAGTACTTC. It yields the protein CASSDLPTASYEQYF.

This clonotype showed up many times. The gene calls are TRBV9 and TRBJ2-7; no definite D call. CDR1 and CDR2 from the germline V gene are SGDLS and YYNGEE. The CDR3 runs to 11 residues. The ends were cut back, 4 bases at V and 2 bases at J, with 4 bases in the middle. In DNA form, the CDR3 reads TGTGCCAGCAGCCTACCCTACGAGCAGTACTTC. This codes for CASSLPYEQYF.

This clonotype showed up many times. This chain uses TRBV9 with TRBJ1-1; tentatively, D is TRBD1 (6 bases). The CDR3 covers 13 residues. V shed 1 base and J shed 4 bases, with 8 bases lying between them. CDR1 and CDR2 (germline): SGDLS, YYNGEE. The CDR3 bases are TGTGCCAGCAGCGTAACAGGGTTCACTGAAGCTTTCTTT. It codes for CASSVTGFTEAFF.

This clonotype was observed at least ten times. CDR3 region: CPPSDGYTF. The CDR3 DNA reads TGTCCCCCCTCAGATGGCTACACCTTC. V and J are TRBV7-9 and TRBJ1-2; D ambiguous. This CDR3 contains 9 residues. Germline CDR1 reads SEHNR; CDR2 reads FQNEAQ (reference sequence).

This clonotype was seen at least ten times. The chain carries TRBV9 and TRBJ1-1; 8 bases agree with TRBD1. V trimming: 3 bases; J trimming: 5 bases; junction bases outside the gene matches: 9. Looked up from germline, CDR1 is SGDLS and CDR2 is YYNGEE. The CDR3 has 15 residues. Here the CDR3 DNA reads TGTGCCAGCAGCGCAAGTACAGGGGGTGGAACTGAAGCTTTCTTT. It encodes CASSASTGGGTEAFF.

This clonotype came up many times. CDR3 sequence reads: CASSASPNTDTQYF. DNA for the CDR3: TGTGCCAGCAGCGCCTCGCCCAACACAGATACGCAGTATTTT. This chain joins TRBV9 and TRBJ2-3; no firm D call. Germline values: CDR1 SGDLS, CDR2 YYNGEE. The CDR3 extends over 14 amino acids. Trimming pared 3 bases from V and 2 bases from J, leaving 10 bases between.

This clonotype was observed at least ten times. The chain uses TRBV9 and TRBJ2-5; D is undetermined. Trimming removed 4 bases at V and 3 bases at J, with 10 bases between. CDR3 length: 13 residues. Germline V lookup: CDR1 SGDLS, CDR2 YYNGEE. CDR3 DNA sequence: TGTGCCAGCAGCTCCATACCGGAAGAGACCCAGTACTTC. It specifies CASSSIPEETQYF. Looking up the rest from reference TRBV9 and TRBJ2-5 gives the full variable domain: DSGVTQTPKHLITATGQRVTLRCSPRSGDLSVYWYQQSLDQGLQFLIQYYNGEERAKGNILERFSAQQFPDLHSELNLSSLELGDSALYFCASSSIPEETQYFGPGTRLLVL.

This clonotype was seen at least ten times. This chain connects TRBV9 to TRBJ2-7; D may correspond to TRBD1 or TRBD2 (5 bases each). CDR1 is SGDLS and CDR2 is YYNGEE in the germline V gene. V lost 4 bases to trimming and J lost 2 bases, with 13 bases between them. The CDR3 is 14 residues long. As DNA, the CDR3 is TGTGCCAGCAGCCCATCTGTGGGGGCCTACGAGCAGTACTTC. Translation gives CASSPSVGAYEQYF.

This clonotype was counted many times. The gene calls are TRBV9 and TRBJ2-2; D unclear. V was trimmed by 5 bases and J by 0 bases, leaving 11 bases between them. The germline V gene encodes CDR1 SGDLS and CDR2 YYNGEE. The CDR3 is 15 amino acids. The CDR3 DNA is TGTGCCAGCAGACCGGACGCAACGAACACCGGGGAGCTGTTTTTT. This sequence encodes CASRPDATNTGELFF.

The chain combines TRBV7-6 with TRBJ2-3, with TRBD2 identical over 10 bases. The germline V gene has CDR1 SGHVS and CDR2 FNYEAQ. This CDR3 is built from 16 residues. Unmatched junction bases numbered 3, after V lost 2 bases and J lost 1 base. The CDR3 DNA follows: TGTGCCAGCAGCTTAAGCGGGAGGGTTCGCACAGATACGCAGTATTTT. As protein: CASSLSGRVRTDTQYF.

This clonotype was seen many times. CDR3 coding DNA: TGTGCCAGCAGCCCCGACCAGGGAGAGACCCAGTACTTC. Its translation: CASSPDQGETQYF. The chain recombines TRBV9 with TRBJ2-5, with D possibly being TRBD1 (5 bases). V was clipped by 4 bases and J by 4 bases, with 11 bases between them. Germline CDR1 and CDR2: SGDLS and YYNGEE. The CDR3 contains 13 residues.

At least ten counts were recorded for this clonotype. The CDR3 spells CASSVDPSWETQYF. The DNA of the CDR3 is TGTGCCAGCAGCGTAGATCCTAGCTGGGAGACCCAGTACTTC. The chain has TRBV9 and TRBJ2-5, with TRBD2 as a possible D gene (5 bases). This CDR3 has 14 amino acids. Germline CDR1 is SGDLS and CDR2 is YYNGEE. Trimming shortened V by 0 bases and J by 5 bases, and 11 bases separated the two germline ends.

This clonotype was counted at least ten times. The CDR3 loop reads CASSEGLAGGRYEQYF. DNA of the CDR3: TGTGCCAGCAGCGAGGGACTAGCGGGGGGTCGCTACGAGCAGTACTTC. The chain is built from TRBV9 and TRBJ2-7, with 15 bases identical to TRBD2. The germline gives CDR1 SGDLS, CDR2 YYNGEE. Germline trimming cut 3 bases from V and 3 bases from J; bases unmatched to any gene: 4. The CDR3 extends over 16 amino acids.

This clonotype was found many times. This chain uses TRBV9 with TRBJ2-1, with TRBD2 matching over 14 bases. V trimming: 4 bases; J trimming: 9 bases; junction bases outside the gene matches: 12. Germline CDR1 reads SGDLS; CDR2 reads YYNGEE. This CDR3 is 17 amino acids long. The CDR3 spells CASSPGGLAGVAGEQFF. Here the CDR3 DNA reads TGTGCCAGCAGCCCGGGGGGACTAGCGGGAGTGGCTGGTGAGCAGTTCTTC.

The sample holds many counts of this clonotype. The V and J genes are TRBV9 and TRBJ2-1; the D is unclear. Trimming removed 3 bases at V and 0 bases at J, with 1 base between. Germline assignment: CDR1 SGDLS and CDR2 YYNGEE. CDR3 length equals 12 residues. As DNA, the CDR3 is TGTGCCAGCAGCGGCTCCTACAATGAGCAGTTCTTC. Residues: CASSGSYNEQFF.

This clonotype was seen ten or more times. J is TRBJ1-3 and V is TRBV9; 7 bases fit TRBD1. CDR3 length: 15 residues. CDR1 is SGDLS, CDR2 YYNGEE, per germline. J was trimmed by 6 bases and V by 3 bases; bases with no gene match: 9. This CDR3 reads CASSGGQWGVNTIYF. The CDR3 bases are TGTGCCAGCAGCGGGGGACAGTGGGGTGTAAACACCATATATTTT.

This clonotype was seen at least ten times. CDR3 sequence: CASSDGGSTHEQYF. In DNA form, the CDR3 reads TGTGCCAGCAGCGACGGCGGGAGCACCCACGAGCAGTACTTC. This chain links TRBV9 with TRBJ2-7; 7 nucleotides align to TRBD2. The trim removed 3 bases at V and 5 bases at J, leaving 8 bases unmatched. Germline-derived CDR1 and CDR2 are SGDLS and YYNGEE. The length of the CDR3 is 14 residues.

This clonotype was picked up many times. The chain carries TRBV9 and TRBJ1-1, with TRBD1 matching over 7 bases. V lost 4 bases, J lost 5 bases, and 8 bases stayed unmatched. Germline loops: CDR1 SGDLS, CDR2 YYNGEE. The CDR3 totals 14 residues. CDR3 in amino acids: CASSTATGWTEAFF. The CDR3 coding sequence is TGTGCCAGCAGCACCGCGACAGGGTGGACTGAAGCTTTCTTT.

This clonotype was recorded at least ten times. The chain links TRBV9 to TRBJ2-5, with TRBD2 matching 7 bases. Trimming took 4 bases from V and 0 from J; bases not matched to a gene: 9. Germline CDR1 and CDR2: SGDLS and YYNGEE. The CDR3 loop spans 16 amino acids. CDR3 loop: CASSLQAGLYQETQYF. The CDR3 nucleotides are TGTGCCAGCAGCCTACAAGCGGGACTATACCAAGAGACCCAGTACTTC.

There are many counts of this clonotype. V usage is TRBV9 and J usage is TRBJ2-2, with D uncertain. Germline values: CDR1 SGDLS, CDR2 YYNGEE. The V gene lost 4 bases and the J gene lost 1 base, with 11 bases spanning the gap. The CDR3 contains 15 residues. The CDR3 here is CASSPPPMNTGELFF. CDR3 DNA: TGTGCCAGCAGCCCCCCCCCAATGAACACCGGGGAGCTGTTTTTT.

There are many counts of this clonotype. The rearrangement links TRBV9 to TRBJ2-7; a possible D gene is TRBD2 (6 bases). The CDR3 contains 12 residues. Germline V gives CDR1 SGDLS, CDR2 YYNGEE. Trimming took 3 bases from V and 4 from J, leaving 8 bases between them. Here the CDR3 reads CASSAGSYEQYF. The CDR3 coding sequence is TGTGCCAGCAGCGCCGGGAGTTACGAGCAGTACTTC.

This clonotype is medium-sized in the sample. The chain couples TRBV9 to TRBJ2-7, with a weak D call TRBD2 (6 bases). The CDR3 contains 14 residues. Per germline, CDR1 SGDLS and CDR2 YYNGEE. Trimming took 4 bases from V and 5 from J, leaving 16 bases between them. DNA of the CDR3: TGTGCCAGCAGCCTATCGGGAGAGGTGAACGAGCAGTACTTC. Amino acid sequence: CASSLSGEVNEQYF.

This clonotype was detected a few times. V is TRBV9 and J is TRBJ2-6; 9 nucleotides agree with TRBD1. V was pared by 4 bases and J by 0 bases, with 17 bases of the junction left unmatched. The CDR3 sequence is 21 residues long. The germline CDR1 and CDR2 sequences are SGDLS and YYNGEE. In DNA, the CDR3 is TGTGCCAGCAGCTTCGGCTTCGACAGGGGGGGGGTTCCCTCTGGGGCCAACGTCCTGACTTTC. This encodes CASSFGFDRGGVPSGANVLTF.

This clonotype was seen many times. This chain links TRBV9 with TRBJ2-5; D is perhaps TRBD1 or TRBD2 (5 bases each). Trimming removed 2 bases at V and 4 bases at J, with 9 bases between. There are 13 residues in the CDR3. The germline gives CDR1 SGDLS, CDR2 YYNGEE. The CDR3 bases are TGTGCCAGCAGCGTCGGGACGTTAGAGACCCAGTACTTC. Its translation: CASSVGTLETQYF.

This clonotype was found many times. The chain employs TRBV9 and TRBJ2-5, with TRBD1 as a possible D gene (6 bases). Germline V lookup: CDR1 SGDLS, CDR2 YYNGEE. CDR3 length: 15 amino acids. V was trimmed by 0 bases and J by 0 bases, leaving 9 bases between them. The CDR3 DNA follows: TGTGCCAGCAGCGTAGTCGGACAGTACCAAGAGACCCAGTACTTC. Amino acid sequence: CASSVVGQYQETQYF.

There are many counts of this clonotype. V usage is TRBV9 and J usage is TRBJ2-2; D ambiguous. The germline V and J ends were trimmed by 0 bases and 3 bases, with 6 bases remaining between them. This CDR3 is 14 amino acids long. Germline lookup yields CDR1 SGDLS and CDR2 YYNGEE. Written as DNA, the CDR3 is TGTGCCAGCAGCGTAGACCGGGACACCGGGGAGCTGTTTTTT. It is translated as CASSVDRDTGELFF. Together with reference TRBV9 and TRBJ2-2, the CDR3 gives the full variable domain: DSGVTQTPKHLITATGQRVTLRCSPRSGDLSVYWYQQSLDQGLQFLIQYYNGEERAKGNILERFSAQQFPDLHSELNLSSLELGDSALYFCASSVDRDTGELFFGEGSRLTVL.

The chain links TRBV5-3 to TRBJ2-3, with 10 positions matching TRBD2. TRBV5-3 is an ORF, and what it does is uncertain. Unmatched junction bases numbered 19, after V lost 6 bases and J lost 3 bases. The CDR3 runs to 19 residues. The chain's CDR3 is CARNPKLIRLAGVTDTQYF. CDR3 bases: TGTGCCAGAAACCCTAAGTTGATCCGGCTAGCGGGAGTGACAGATACGCAGTATTTT.

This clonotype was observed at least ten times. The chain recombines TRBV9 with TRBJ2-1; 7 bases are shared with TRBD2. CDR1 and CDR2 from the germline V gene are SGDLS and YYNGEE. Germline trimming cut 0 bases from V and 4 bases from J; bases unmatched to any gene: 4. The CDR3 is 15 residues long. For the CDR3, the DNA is TGTGCCAGCAGCGTAGGGGCGGGAGCTTACAATGAGCAGTTCTTC. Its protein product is CASSVGAGAYNEQFF.

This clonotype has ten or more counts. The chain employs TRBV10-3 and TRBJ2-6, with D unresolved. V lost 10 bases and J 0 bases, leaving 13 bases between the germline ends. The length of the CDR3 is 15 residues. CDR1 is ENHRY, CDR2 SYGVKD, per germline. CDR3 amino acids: CARKPTLSGANVLTF. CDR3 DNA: TGTGCCAGGAAGCCGACCCTCTCTGGGGCCAACGTCCTGACTTTC.

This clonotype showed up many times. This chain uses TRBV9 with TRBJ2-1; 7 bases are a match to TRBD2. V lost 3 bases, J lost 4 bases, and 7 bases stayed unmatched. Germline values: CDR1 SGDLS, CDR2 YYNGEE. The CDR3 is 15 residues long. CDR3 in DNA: TGTGCCAGCAGCGGCCCCTTCGGGGGGTACAATGAGCAGTTCTTC. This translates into CASSGPFGGYNEQFF.

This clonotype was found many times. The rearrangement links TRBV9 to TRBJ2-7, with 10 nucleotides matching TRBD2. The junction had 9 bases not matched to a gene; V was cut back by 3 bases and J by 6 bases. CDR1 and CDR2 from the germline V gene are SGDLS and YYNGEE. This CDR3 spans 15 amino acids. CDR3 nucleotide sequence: TGTGCCAGCAGCGCCTCCGGGACTAGCGTCGGCGAGCAGTACTTC. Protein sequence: CASSASGTSVGEQYF.

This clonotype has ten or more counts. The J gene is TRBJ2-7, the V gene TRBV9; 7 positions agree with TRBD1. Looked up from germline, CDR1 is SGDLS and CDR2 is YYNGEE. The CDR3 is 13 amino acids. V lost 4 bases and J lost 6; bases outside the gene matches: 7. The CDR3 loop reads CASSSGQASEQYF. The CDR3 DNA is TGTGCCAGCAGCTCCGGACAGGCATCCGAGCAGTACTTC.